This T cell receptor beta chain stems from a study of cytomegalovirus exposure and HLA in healthy donors. Findings of the study overall: In a later analysis, a missense DCLRE1C variant was linked to TCR beta V- and J-gene trimming. Reportedly, fewer N-insertions than the approximately 690-donor mean appeared in an Asian-associated ancestry cluster in a later analysis. Some V segments, TRBV6-2 and TRBV6-3 among them, were indistinguishable and were therefore excluded. The authors listed about 170 TCR beta chains as cytomegalovirus-associated.

13 Jbeta primers and 60 Vbeta primers were used for the PCR. Profiling relied on immunoSEQ multiplex PCR, and the TCRdb table lists in-frame clones only, not all of them. The sample has more than 95,000 clones; around 77% are singletons. As to this clone: Its antigen is not identified.

CDR1 and CDR2 from the germline V gene are LGHNA and YSLEER. The CDR3 consists of 16 residues. V was cut by 0 bases and J by 6 bases, with 14 bases left in between. The J gene is TRBJ1-4, the V gene TRBV4-3; D gene unclear. The TCR was taken from a man in his forties or fifties in good health and CMV-seropositive. Sequencing was performed on PBMCs. CDR3 coding DNA: TGCGCCAGCAGCCAAGAATTTAGGCCGGAGCATGAAAAACTGTTTTTT. It codes for CASSQEFRPEHEKLFF.